What follows are 17 T cell receptor beta chains derived from one specimen sequenced in a study of T-cell reconstitution after alpha-beta-depleted transplantation in children. It was with unique molecular identifiers that the TCRbeta library was prepared. TCRdb independently ran MiXCR on the PCR reads; one entry per CDR3 protein. The repertoire holds 450,000 to 700,000 distinct CDR3 sequences, with about a quarter as singletons. The sequences come from PBMCs, collected before TCRalphabeta/CD19-depleted stem cell transplant. The receptors derive from a boy under two years old with Wiskott-Aldrich syndrome, due to receive a stem cell transplant.

This chain links TRBV5-1 with TRBJ1-2; the match to TRBD1 covers 8 bases. Trimming took 2 bases from V and 4 from J; bases not matched to a gene: 7. Per the germline V gene, CDR1 is SGHRS and CDR2 is YFSETQ. The CDR3 sequence is 15 residues long. The CDR3: CASSFAGGALYGYTF. The DNA for the CDR3 is TGCGCCAGCAGCTTCGCAGGGGGCGCGCTCTATGGCTACACCTTC.

The chain joins TRBV10-3 to TRBJ2-1, with D tentatively TRBD2 (5 bases). The V gene lost 4 bases and the J gene lost 2 bases, with 15 bases spanning the gap. CDR1 and CDR2 from the germline V gene are ENHRY and SYGVKD. This CDR3 is built from 16 residues. The CDR3 spells CAISAFGKEAYNEQFF. The CDR3 bases are TGTGCCATCAGTGCCTTTGGGAAGGAGGCCTACAATGAGCAGTTCTTC.

This clonotype was seen a handful of times. The chain links TRBV6-5 to TRBJ2-7; 8 bases are a match to TRBD2. Germline V CDR1 and CDR2: MNHEY, SVGAGI. The CDR3 covers 16 residues. The junction had 15 bases not matched to a gene; V was cut back by 10 bases and J by 1 base. CDR3 nucleotide sequence: TGTGCCACGACCAACCGGGGGGGGACACCATCCTACGAGCAGTACTTC. This translates into CATTNRGGTPSYEQYF.

This clonotype was observed at least ten times. This sequence joins TRBV20-1 and TRBJ2-1, with TRBD2 matching over 11 bases. CDR1 is DFQATT and CDR2 is SNEGSKA in the germline V gene (reference sequence). The CDR3 is 14 residues long. The ends lost 5 bases at V and 8 bases at J; junction bases unmatched: 8. DNA of the CDR3: TGCAGTGCTCGGCCGGGACTAGCGGTTTATGAGCAGTTCTTC. Its translation: CSARPGLAVYEQFF.

The chain recombines TRBV12-3 or TRBV12-4 with TRBJ1-3; no reliable D call. V lost 3 bases to trimming and J lost 4 bases, with 4 bases between them. This CDR3 has 12 amino acids. DNA for the CDR3: TGTGCCAGCAGTTTTGCCGGAAACACCATATATTTT. Its translation is CASSFAGNTIYF.

The chain combines TRBV20-1 with TRBJ1-1, with TRBD1 identical over 10 bases. V shed 7 bases and J 3 bases; nucleotides not matched to a gene: 8. Germline V gives CDR1 DFQATT, CDR2 SNEGSKA (reference sequence). This CDR3 is built from 14 residues. In DNA, the CDR3 is TGCAGTGGCGTAGCGGGACAGGGGTACACTGAAGCTTTCTTT. Its translation is CSGVAGQGYTEAFF.

The V call is TRBV11-2, the J call TRBJ2-1; TRBD2 matches at 7 bases. The CDR3 extends over 12 amino acids. Germline CDR1 reads SGHAT; CDR2 reads FQNNGV. The V and J ends lost 5 bases and 9 bases, in that order; junction bases with no gene match: 4. The CDR3 DNA is TGTGCCAGCAGCACGACTAGCCTTGAGCAGTTCTTC. Its protein is CASSTTSLEQFF.

This chain links TRBV27 with TRBJ2-2; no clear D. The V and J ends lost 1 base and 4 bases respectively, with 10 bases between them. The germline V gene has CDR1 MNHEY and CDR2 SMNVEV (reference sequence). This CDR3 contains 15 residues. The CDR3 reads CASSLFSGTTGELFF. CDR3 bases: TGTGCCAGCAGTTTATTTTCCGGAACCACCGGGGAGCTGTTTTTT.

The chain links TRBV28 to TRBJ2-1, with a possible D match to TRBD1 (5 bases). Germline V gene lookup returns CDR1 MDHEN and CDR2 SYDVKM. The CDR3 length is 13 residues. Trimming removed 3 bases at V and 8 bases at J, with 11 bases between. CDR3 sequence reads: CASSFVRAHEQFF. CDR3 nucleotide sequence: TGTGCCAGCAGTTTCGTCAGGGCCCATGAGCAGTTCTTC.

This clonotype was detected only a few times. This chain joins TRBV5-1 and TRBJ2-7; D is unclear. V was pared by 4 bases and J by 5 bases, with 13 bases between. The germline V gene has CDR1 SGHRS and CDR2 YFSETQ. The CDR3 spans 13 residues. CDR3 in DNA: TGCGCCAGCAGCGTTGTATCCAATAACGAGCAGTACTTC. This gives the protein CASSVVSNNEQYF.

This clonotype turned up a few times. The chain couples TRBV5-6 to TRBJ1-2; TRBD1 matches at 10 bases. Germline V gives CDR1 SGHDT, CDR2 YYEEEE. The ends lost 4 bases at V and 4 bases at J; junction bases unmatched: 7. The CDR3 is made up of 15 amino acids. The chain's CDR3 is CASSTRQGAIYGYTF. The CDR3 nucleotides read TGTGCCAGCAGCACGAGACAGGGGGCAATCTATGGCTACACCTTC. Variable domain in full (rest from reference TRBV5-6 and TRBJ1-2): DAGVTQSPTHLIKTRGQQVTLRCSPKSGHDTVSWYQQALGQGPQFIFQYYEEEERQRGNFPDRFSGHQFPNYSSELNVNALLLGDSALYLCASSTRQGAIYGYTFGSGTRLTVV.

V and J are TRBV5-1 and TRBJ2-1; no clear D. Trimming took off 0 bases at V and 6 bases at J, with 19 bases between the two ends. The germline V gene has CDR1 SGHRS and CDR2 YFSETQ. The CDR3 has 17 amino acids. CDR3 loop: CASSLGGSLLSPNEQFF. As DNA, the CDR3 is TGCGCCAGCAGCTTGGGTGGGTCCCTACTCAGCCCCAATGAGCAGTTCTTC.

This clonotype was seen just once. The rearrangement uses TRBV27 and TRBJ2-1, with 9 bases lining up with TRBD2. CDR1 is MNHEY and CDR2 is SMNVEV in the germline V gene (reference sequence). V lost 5 bases, J lost 0 bases, and 11 bases stayed unmatched. The CDR3 spans 18 residues. The DNA of the CDR3 is TGTGCCAGCAGTCCGGGACTAGCCCCCTTCAGCTCCTACAATGAGCAGTTCTTC. Residues: CASSPGLAPFSSYNEQFF.

The chain couples TRBV20-1 to TRBJ1-2; 7 bases are shared with TRBD1. The ends lost 6 bases at V and 4 bases at J; junction bases unmatched: 11. CDR3 length: 14 amino acids. CDR1 DFQATT and CDR2 SNEGSKA come from the germline V gene (reference sequence). CDR3 DNA: TGCAGTGCGAAAGACAGGGCGGGCGGCTATGGCTACACCTTC. Its translation: CSAKDRAGGYGYTF.

The CDR3 here is CASTWDVRETQYF. The CDR3 DNA follows: TGTGCCAGCACCTGGGATGTACGAGAGACCCAGTACTTC. This rearrangement joins TRBV5-5 to TRBJ2-5; D gene ambiguous. The V end lost 6 bases, the J end lost 4 bases, and 13 bases lay between the germline ends. CDR1 is SGHKS and CDR2 is YYEKEE in the germline V gene (reference sequence). CDR3 length: 13 amino acids.

V usage is TRBV3-1 and J usage is TRBJ2-3; no reliable D call. The CDR3 is 16 amino acids. The V end was cut by 0 bases, the J end by 1 base, with 11 bases between. Germline V gene lookup returns CDR1 LGHDT and CDR2 YNNKEL (reference sequence). This CDR3 reads CASSQDEKGGTDTQYF. In DNA, the CDR3 is TGTGCCAGCAGCCAAGACGAAAAGGGCGGCACAGATACGCAGTATTTT.

The chain combines TRBV28 with TRBJ2-7, with 11 bases fitting TRBD2. The V gene's germline CDR1 is MDHEN and CDR2 SYDVKM. V shed 3 bases, J shed 7 bases, and the junction held 8 bases outside the gene matches. CDR3 length: 15 residues. DNA of the CDR3: TGTGCCAGCAGTTTCGTAGCGGGAGGGCCGTATGAGCAGTACTTC. This sequence encodes CASSFVAGGPYEQYF.